This TCR beta chain emerged from a study of blood T cell repertoires in COVID-19. Study background: The cDNA or gDNA used as material had been derived from T cells, B-cell-depleted T cells, or PBMCs.

The germline CDR1 and CDR2 sequences are SQVTM and ANQGSEA. V lost 7 bases and J lost 3, with 15 bases in between. The CDR3 is 13 amino acids. Original processing methods: Quantification of nucleated cells was approximated via reference gene primer amplification. The protocol was immunoSEQ multiplex PCR, while the TCRdb copy is restricted to in-frame clones and leaves out a portion. V, J and clone size reflect that table, while D and trimming were determined from the DNA. The repertoire holds tens of thousands of clones, with more than 80% as singletons. This sequence was found in a man between 45 and 60 years old with COVID-19, enrolled during active disease. The chain uses TRBV29-1 and TRBJ1-1; D gene unclear. Sequenced material: peripheral blood. The CDR3 sequence: CSARDGYYTEAFF. The CDR3 DNA sequence: TGCAGCGCCCGCGACGGGTACTACACTGAAGCTTTCTTT. Based on the CDR3 plus reference TRBV29-1 and TRBJ1-1, the full variable domain is SAVISQKPSRDICQRGTSLTIQCQVDSQVTMMFWYRQQPGQSLTLIATANQGSEATYESGFVIDKFPISRPNLTFSTLTVSNMSPEDSSIYLCSARDGYYTEAFFGQGTRLTVV.